The TCR beta chain under discussion was sequenced for a study of T cells in Graves' hyperthyroidism and ophthalmopathy (dated 2019 in TCRdb). Regarding the research as a whole: Peripheral blood samples were taken at initial diagnosis, before any treatment was given. TCR V-J signatures able to tell the groups apart were searched for in a discovery cohort of 95 to 100 patients, of whom 43 had Graves' ophthalmopathy and 57 had stable Graves' hyperthyroidism. An independent validation cohort of some 18 hyperthyroidism patients and approximately 16 patients who later progressed to ophthalmopathy tested prospective prediction of ophthalmopathy. For training and testing, the 80 to 100 patients in the discovery cohort were randomly divided in a 7:3 ratio. In addition, the study compared T-cell repertoires in thyroid tissue and in blood from about six Graves' hyperthyroidism patients. Once sampling was done, hyperthyroidism patients were given methimazole at a starting dose of 30 mg daily, whereas ophthalmopathy patients were given high-dose intravenous methylprednisolone. The paper describes TCR Vbeta CDR3 sequencing of some 130 peripheral blood samples, made up of roughly 45 ophthalmopathy patients, approximately 73 hyperthyroidism patients and around 17 progressor patients. General findings and caveats noted by the study authors: A model built on a 13 V-J signature distinguished ophthalmopathy from stable hyperthyroidism, reaching 87.88% sensitivity and under 84% specificity in cross-validation and 80%/75% in testing. Sample size was not statistically predetermined, and investigators were not blinded to group allocation. In validation, the model predicted progression to ophthalmopathy a median of approximately 6.6 months before onset, with about 70% sensitivity and 72.22% specificity. Most expanded thyroid clonotypes (frequency above 0.001) were also found in blood, which suggests that blood repertoires may mirror thyroid immune responses.

Taken from the germline V gene (reference sequence), the CDR1 and CDR2 loops are MNHEY and SMNVEV. Measured from the cysteine to the phenylalanine, the CDR3 is 12 residues long. Only the CDR3 region is kept as DNA, spanning 36 bases read in frame from base 1. Trimming takes 6 bases from V and 3 bases from J, and the germline ends sit 9 bases apart. Amplification of TCR beta CDR3 regions was carried out from RNA transcripts. The first round of RT-PCR for the TCR CDR3 was performed with the HTBI primer set and the Qiagen OneStep RT-PCR kit. Libraries were constructed in a second round of multiplex PCR, after which size selection and purification were carried out. Sequencing of the libraries was done on an Illumina HiSeq2000 using paired-end 100 bp reads. The original methods were these. SOAPnuke was used to process the raw data, throwing out any read that contained adapters or uncalled bases, had a mean Phred below 15, or lacked an exact constant-primer or identifier match. High-quality paired reads were merged with COPE v1.2.5, and unique nucleotide sequences were defined as clonotypes. MiTCR v1.1 was used to align clonotypes to the IMGT TRBV, TRBD and TRBJ reference segments. Only V-J combinations with frequency above 0.0001, covering 99.2% of repertoires, were analysed. A TCS score was defined as the ratio between F50 (clonal expansion) and ExV (chaos), using BLOSUM62-based TCRdist between CDR3 peptides within each V-J. Welch's t-statistics and random forest reduced several hundred V-J features to roughly 13, which were used in a naive Bayes classifier (R e1071). The public reads were reanalyzed by TCRdb: fastp trimming at Q25, MiXCR alignment, in-frame beta chains only. Each CDR3 protein appears once, grouped with its most common genes and DNA. What appears here as the V and J calls and clone size reflects TCRdb's work, not the paper's. In all, the sample holds about 340,000 distinct CDR3 sequences, and approximately 22% of those were seen once. The leading ten clones occupy 50% of the sample.

A patient counted as having stable Graves' hyperthyroidism if no progression to ophthalmopathy occurred over 18 months of follow-up. The hyperthyroidism patients were between 18 and 65 years old and newly diagnosed, with a disease duration of less than 2 months. The study excluded patients with uncontrolled infections, other autoimmune diseases, pregnancy or lactation. Diagnoses were based on clinical symptoms, serum thyroxine and TRAb, thyroid ultrasound and orbital computed tomography. Ficoll-Paque density gradient centrifugation was used to isolate PBMCs from around 10 ml of fresh peripheral blood. Total RNA was extracted with Trizol reagent, and quality was checked on an Agilent 2100 Bioanalyzer. Worth noting for this clonotype: It lacks a known antigen. No much larger clonotype is one base removed from it; base qualities were not supplied.

The chain couples TRBV27 to TRBJ2-7; too little of a D gene remains to name it. The sequenced material came from blood. This TCR came from a woman between 50 and 59 years old with Graves' hyperthyroidism. Read as DNA, the sequence is TGTGCCAGCAGATCAATTCACTACGAGCAGTACTTC. Its translation reads: CASRSIHYEQYF.